This T cell receptor (beta chain) was observed in a study of spatial heterogeneity in lung cancer. Study details: Raw-read counts averaged over ten per unique TCR and UMI combination.

Comment on this clonotype: At one boundary the junction diverges from the germline segment, which might be a read error.

Described time point: sample taken at primary tumor resection. The input material, whole RNA from tumor, nontumor lung or frozen PBMC, was sequenced unsorted. Samples came from some 71 TRACERx patients with untreated early-stage lung cancer. Every TCR cDNA molecule carried a tag that served as a unique molecular identifier. TCRdb analysed the 5' RACE reads with MiXCR anew, one entry per CDR3 protein. The sample carries about 18,000 distinct CDR3 sequences, 19% recorded once. The CDR3 totals 12 residues. Germline V gene data show CDR1 as SGHTA and CDR2 as FQGNSA. The sequencing used PBMCs, collected at surgery. The chain uses TRBV7-2 and TRBJ1-2; a weak D match, TRBD1 (5 bases). This TCR derives from a male donor with early-stage non-small cell lung cancer. CDR3 DNA sequence: TGTGCCAGCAGCAAGGGGATAGCTGGCTACTCCTTC. Amino acid sequence: CASSKGIAGYSF.